Detailed here is one T cell receptor (beta chain). The length of the CDR3 is 15 residues. The V gene end was trimmed by 1 base and the J gene end by 6 bases; junction bases not matched to a gene: 4. CDR1 SGHRS and CDR2 YFSETQ come from the germline V gene. Libraries were prepared by immunoSEQ multiplex PCR; TCRdb keeps only in-frame clonotypes and omits some of them. The sample has approximately 90,000 clones, approximately 90% seen once. This sample was included in a study of T cell changes during pregnancy in multiple sclerosis. The TCR was taken from a female donor with multiple sclerosis, enrolled in a pregnancy study. V and J are TRBV5-1 and TRBJ2-1, with 10 bases that match TRBD2. The source was peripheral blood, collected before pregnancy. This CDR3 is CASSLLAGEVNEQFF. CDR3 in DNA: TGCGCCAGCAGCTTGCTAGCGGGAGAGGTCAATGAGCAGTTCTTC.